This T cell receptor beta chain was recorded in a study of spatial heterogeneity in lung cancer. The overall study: The roughly 79 donors had untreated early-stage non-small cell lung cancer. The mean occurrence of each unique TCR and UMI combination in raw reads exceeded ten.

Study findings and constraints: Compared with follow-up, resection was when ubiquitous expanded tumor TCRs appeared in blood more.

This clonotype was recorded many times. Its antigen remains unknown. Germline values: CDR1 MNHEY, CDR2 SMNVEV (reference sequence). Trimming removed 6 bases from V and 2 bases from J, with 14 bases in between. CDR3 length: 15 residues. Time point denoted: blood at routine non-recurrence follow-up after resection. TCRs were sequenced from unsorted whole RNA of tumor, nontumor lung or PBMC. Every cDNA TCR molecule received its own unique molecular identifier. Each CDR3 protein is one row after TCRdb ran MiXCR on the 5' RACE reads. Altogether roughly 120,000 distinct CDR3 sequences are present, 9.5% to 15% being singletons, with the ten largest covering around 16%.

The V gene is TRBV27, the J gene TRBJ1-3; TRBD1 might be the D (6 bases). This TCR derives from a male donor with early-stage non-small cell lung cancer. Sequenced material: PBMCs, taken at follow-up. In DNA form, the CDR3 reads TGTGCCAGCAGGCCAACAGGGCTTCCTGGAAACACCATATATTTT. This translates into CASRPTGLPGNTIYF.